A single sample gave rise to the 28 T cell receptor beta chains below, sequenced in a study of Ad26.COV2.S vaccination and SARS-CoV-2 variants. Noted treatment: roughly 19 received Ad26.COV2.S at low or high dose, single or two shots; roughly five received placebo; per-sample allocation not given. Vaccine and placebo recipients were sampled on day 63 after the first injection. Generated by immunoSEQ multiplex PCR, the TCRdb table keeps only in-frame clones and is missing some. The table shows about half a million clones, with nearly 90% occurring only once. Sequencing was performed on peripheral blood, taken in a trial of Ad26.COV2.S vaccine versus placebo. Receptor source: a person between 18 and 65 years old who received the Ad26.COV2.S COVID-19 vaccine or a placebo.

The chain joins TRBV29-1 to TRBJ2-7; TRBD2 aligns across 8 bases. V lost 6 bases, J lost 5 bases, and 6 bases stayed unmatched. The germline V gene has CDR1 SQVTM and CDR2 ANQGSEA. The CDR3 extends over 12 amino acids. In nucleotides, the CDR3 is TGCAGCGTCCCGGGGGGGGCCGACGAGCAGTACTTC. Encoded protein: CSVPGGADEQYF.

The chain uses TRBV11-2 and TRBJ2-7; D possibly corresponds to TRBD2 (6 bases). This CDR3 is 15 amino acids long. The V gene's germline CDR1 is SGHAT and CDR2 FQNNGV. The V gene lost 6 bases and the J gene lost 0 bases, with 15 bases spanning the gap. The DNA for the CDR3 is TGTGCCAGCAGTCAGCGGGCAGTCGGCTCCTACGAGCAGTACTTC. Translation: CASSQRAVGSYEQYF.

This clone was seen once. The chain recombines TRBV28 with TRBJ1-2; tentative D call: TRBD1 (5 bases). This CDR3 comprises 15 residues. Looked up from germline, CDR1 is MDHEN and CDR2 is SYDVKM. V dropped 2 bases and J dropped 1 base, with 11 bases sitting between them. The CDR3 coding sequence is TGTGCCAGCAGTTTAGGGGCTGGCAATAACTATGGCTACACCTTC. This codes for CASSLGAGNNYGYTF.

This sequence joins TRBV18 and TRBJ2-5; TRBD1 matches 8 bases. With 4 bases clipped from V and 4 bases from J, the junction kept 5 bases outside the gene matches. The CDR3 covers 14 residues. Germline CDR1 KGHSH, CDR2 LQKENI. The CDR3 protein is CASSLGQGGETQYF. The DNA for the CDR3 is TGTGCCAGCTCACTAGGACAGGGTGGAGAGACCCAGTACTTC. Variable domain in full (rest from reference TRBV18 and TRBJ2-5): NAGVMQNPRHLVRRRGQEARLRCSPMKGHSHVYWYRQLPEEGLKFMVYLQKENIIDESGMPKERFSAEFPKEGPSILRIQQVVRGDSAAYFCASSLGQGGETQYFGPGTRLLVL.

The chain combines TRBV30 with TRBJ2-3; 13 nucleotides line up with TRBD2. Germline CDR1 GTSNPN, CDR2 SVGIG (reference sequence). This CDR3 contains 17 residues. The V segment lost 0 bases and the J segment 4 bases; nucleotides outside the gene matches: 7. In nucleotides, the CDR3 is TGTGCCTGGAGTGTACTCAGGACTAGCGGGAGTCCAGATACGCAGTATTTT. Translated, it gives CAWSVLRTSGSPDTQYF. The complete variable domain, with remaining parts taken from reference TRBV30 and TRBJ2-3, reads SQTIHQWPATLVQPVGSPLSLECTVEGTSNPNLYWYRQAAGRGLQLLFYSVGIGQISSEVPQNLSASRPQDRQFILSSKKLLLSDSGFYLCAWSVLRTSGSPDTQYFGPGTRLTVL.

In this sample, this clone turned up once. CDR3 sequence reads: CASSRPEGAHGYTF. The CDR3 coding sequence is TGTGCCAGCAGCCGCCCGGAAGGAGCTCATGGCTACACCTTC. This rearrangement joins TRBV7-9 to TRBJ1-2; D not certain. The ends were cut back, 5 bases at V and 6 bases at J, with 16 bases in the middle. Germline assignment: CDR1 SEHNR and CDR2 FQNEAQ (reference sequence). The CDR3 contains 14 residues.

The V gene is TRBV3-1 (or the pseudogene TRBV3-2), the J gene TRBJ1-1, with D unresolved. Deletions cut 6 bases from V and 1 base from J, with 9 bases between. This CDR3 is built from 13 residues. Germline CDR1 and CDR2: LGHDT and YNNKEL (reference sequence). The CDR3 protein is CASSQHENTEAFF. The CDR3 bases are TGTGCCAGCAGTCAACATGAGAACACTGAAGCTTTCTTT.

The chain couples TRBV2 to TRBJ1-1, with D perhaps TRBD1 (6 bases). Trimming took off 6 bases at V and 0 bases at J, with 14 bases between the two ends. Germline CDR1 SNHLY, CDR2 FYNNEI. This CDR3 has 15 residues. CDR3 nucleotides: TGTGCCAGCAGCCGCGGACAGTTCATGAACACTGAAGCTTTCTTT. It encodes CASSRGQFMNTEAFF.

J is TRBJ1-6 and V is TRBV6-2 or TRBV6-3; D is unclear. Between the trimmed V and J ends, which lost 2 bases and 10 bases, there was a span of 6 bases. Germline V gene data show CDR1 as MNHEY and CDR2 as SVGEGT. CDR3 length: 12 residues. DNA of the CDR3: TGTGCCAGCAGTTACGGTTGGTCACCCCTCCACTTT. Its translation is CASSYGWSPLHF.

The sample holds one count of this clone. V usage is TRBV6-5 and J usage is TRBJ1-1, with D tentatively TRBD1 (5 bases). Germline V gene lookup returns CDR1 MNHEY and CDR2 SVGAGI. The CDR3 is 14 residues long. V lost 5 bases and J 0 bases, leaving 10 bases between the germline ends. As DNA, the CDR3 is TGTGCCAGCAGTACCCGACAGATGAACACTGAAGCTTTCTTT. It encodes CASSTRQMNTEAFF.

This chain joins TRBV4-1 and TRBJ2-1, with D tentatively TRBD2 (6 bases). V lost 2 bases, J lost 4 bases, and 12 bases lay in between. The germline CDR1 and CDR2 sequences are MGHRA and YSYEKL. The CDR3 is 15 residues long. The CDR3 loop is CASSQIMAGYNEQFF. The CDR3 DNA reads as TGCGCCAGCAGCCAAATCATGGCGGGATACAATGAGCAGTTCTTC.

The chain combines TRBV6-5 with TRBJ1-6; weak D call: TRBD1 (5 bases). Germline CDR1 and CDR2: MNHEY and SVGAGI. This CDR3 region has 13 residues. Trimming cost V 6 bases and J 9 bases, with 12 bases left between them. As DNA, the CDR3 is TGTGCCAGCAGGCCAGGGACTTTTTCACCCCTCCACTTT. Translated: CASRPGTFSPLHF.

The chain carries TRBV11-2 and TRBJ2-5; D possibly corresponds to TRBD1 (5 bases). CDR3 length equals 13 residues. The V and J ends lost 4 bases and 2 bases respectively, with 8 bases between them. CDR1 is SGHAT, CDR2 FQNNGV, per germline. DNA of the CDR3: TGTGCCAGCAGCTGGGGCGGACAAGAGACCCAGTACTTC. Its protein is CASSWGGQETQYF.

The V gene is TRBV5-1, the J gene TRBJ1-2; TRBD1 aligns across 8 bases. From germline, CDR1 is SGHRS and CDR2 YFSETQ. This CDR3 spans 15 amino acids. V trimming: 4 bases; J trimming: 2 bases; junction bases outside the gene matches: 7. The CDR3 sequence: CASSPRQGQNYGYTF. CDR3 nucleotide sequence: TGCGCCAGCAGCCCACGACAGGGGCAGAACTATGGCTACACCTTC.

The chain has TRBV3-1 (or the pseudogene TRBV3-2) and TRBJ2-3; D not certain. Germline CDR1 and CDR2: LGHDT and YNNKEL (reference sequence). The ends were cut back, 5 bases at V and 6 bases at J, with 6 bases in the middle. This CDR3 is built from 11 residues. DNA of the CDR3: TGTGCCAGCAGCGAAGGTGATACGCAGTATTTT. As protein: CASSEGDTQYF.

This rearrangement joins TRBV2 to TRBJ2-7; a possible D gene is TRBD2 (6 bases). CDR3 length: 14 amino acids. Trimming left V 6 bases short and J 2 bases short, with 14 bases between. Per the germline V gene, CDR1 is SNHLY and CDR2 is FYNNEI. The CDR3 loop is CASRAASATYEQYF. The CDR3 DNA sequence: TGTGCCAGCAGGGCGGCTAGCGCTACCTACGAGCAGTACTTC. The variable domain in full, with the rest retrieved from reference TRBV2 and TRBJ2-7, is EPEVTQTPSHQVTQMGQEVILRCVPISNHLYFYWYRQILGQKVEFLVSFYNNEISEKSEIFDDQFSVERPDGSNFTLKIRSTKLEDSAMYFCASRAASATYEQYFGPGTRLTVT.

This clone was recorded a few times. Germline and junction disagree at one end, which may indicate a read error. The V and J genes are TRBV7-3 and TRBJ1-6; D remains ambiguous. Germline CDR1 SGHTA, CDR2 FQGTGA. CDR3 length: 15 amino acids. The CDR3 coding sequence is TGTGCCAGCAGCTTAACTCTGGGGAATAACTCACCCCTCCACTTT. This encodes CASSLTLGNNSPLHF.

This clone occurred once. J is TRBJ1-1 and V is TRBV27; D is perhaps TRBD1 (6 bases). Trimming stripped 6 bases from V and 1 base from J, with 9 bases between. CDR1 and CDR2 (germline): MNHEY, SMNVEV (reference sequence). The CDR3 is made up of 13 amino acids. The CDR3 loop reads CASSYRANTEAFF. CDR3 DNA sequence: TGTGCCAGCAGCTACAGGGCGAACACTGAAGCTTTCTTT.

The rearrangement joins TRBV15 to TRBJ2-1; D gene unclear. The germline V gene has CDR1 LNHNV and CDR2 YYDKDF (reference sequence). This CDR3 has 16 residues. The germline V and J ends were trimmed by 1 base and 2 bases, with 12 bases remaining between them. The CDR3 sequence: CATSRAATLTYNEQFF. Written as DNA, the CDR3 is TGTGCCACCAGCAGAGCGGCTACCCTAACCTACAATGAGCAGTTCTTC. The full variable domain, its missing parts supplied by reference TRBV15 and TRBJ2-1, is DAMVIQNPRYQVTQFGKPVTLSCSQTLNHNVMYWYQQKSSQAPKLLFHYYDKDFNNEADTPDNFQSRRPNTSFCFLDIRSPGLGDTAMYLCATSRAATLTYNEQFFGPGTRLTVL.

The J gene is TRBJ1-4, the V gene TRBV6-5; possible D gene TRBD1, 6 bases. The CDR3 sequence is 15 residues long. Germline V lookup: CDR1 MNHEY, CDR2 SVGAGI. V was trimmed by 7 bases and J by 1 base, leaving 13 bases between them. The DNA for the CDR3 is TGTGCCAGCAACAAGCAGGGGAGAACTAATGAAAAACTGTTTTTT. Translation gives CASNKQGRTNEKLFF.

V is TRBV6-5 and J is TRBJ1-3; D is ambiguous. With 0 bases removed from V and 4 bases from J, the gap between germline ends came to 13 bases. CDR1 and CDR2 from the germline V gene are MNHEY and SVGAGI. The CDR3 spans 16 residues. In nucleotides, the CDR3 is TGTGCCAGCAGTTACTCGCTATCAGCGGGGGGAAACACCATATATTTT. This codes for CASSYSLSAGGNTIYF.

In its sample, this clone was seen once. The genes are TRBV11-2 and TRBJ2-7, with 7 bases identical to TRBD2. The V gene end was trimmed by 1 base and the J gene end by 6 bases; junction bases not matched to a gene: 9. The CDR3 loop spans 15 amino acids. The germline V gene encodes CDR1 SGHAT and CDR2 FQNNGV. CDR3 protein: CASSLGPAGALEQYF. Here the CDR3 DNA reads TGTGCCAGCAGCTTAGGACCGGCGGGAGCCCTCGAGCAGTACTTC.

This rearrangement joins TRBV14 to TRBJ2-1; no clear D gene. The germline V gene has CDR1 SGHDN and CDR2 FVKESK. V was clipped by 0 bases and J by 7 bases, with 7 bases between them. The CDR3 runs 13 residues. The CDR3 sequence is CASSQDIGNEQFF. The CDR3 region has the DNA TGTGCCAGCAGCCAAGATATTGGGAATGAGCAGTTCTTC.

The rearrangement uses TRBV4-1 and TRBJ1-4, with D hard to call. Germline values: CDR1 MGHRA, CDR2 YSYEKL. The CDR3 spans 19 residues. V shed 4 bases and J shed 0 bases, with 21 bases lying between them. CDR3 sequence reads: CASSRRNTVLDTTNEKLFF. In DNA, the CDR3 is TGCGCCAGCAGCCGCCGCAACACTGTCCTCGATACAACTAATGAAAAACTGTTTTTT.

The V and J genes are TRBV6-5 and TRBJ2-7, with TRBD1 matching over 10 bases. This CDR3 contains 15 residues. Losses at the gene ends were 6 bases for V and 3 bases for J; bases not matched to a gene: 8. Germline assignment: CDR1 MNHEY and CDR2 SVGAGI. As DNA, the CDR3 is TGTGCCAGCAGCGGTGTGACAGGGGGCGGCTACGAGCAGTACTTC. Amino acids: CASSGVTGGGYEQYF.

The V and J genes are TRBV2 and TRBJ1-6, with D possibly being TRBD1 (5 bases). Trimming cost V 6 bases and J 10 bases, with 13 bases left between them. Germline V CDR1 and CDR2: SNHLY, FYNNEI. This CDR3 region has 13 residues. The DNA for the CDR3 is TGTGCCAGCAGCGGGGACGGTTTCTCACCCCTCCACTTT. Translation gives CASSGDGFSPLHF. Looking up the rest from reference TRBV2 and TRBJ1-6 gives the full variable domain: EPEVTQTPSHQVTQMGQEVILRCVPISNHLYFYWYRQILGQKVEFLVSFYNNEISEKSEIFDDQFSVERPDGSNFTLKIRSTKLEDSAMYFCASSGDGFSPLHFGNGTRLTVT.

The rearrangement links TRBV5-1 to TRBJ2-6; D call uncertain. CDR1 and CDR2 (germline): SGHRS, YFSETQ. Trimming removed 2 bases from V and 2 bases from J, with 17 bases in between. This CDR3 is built from 18 residues. The CDR3 DNA follows: TGCGCCAGCAGCTTCGGCCTCCCGGGTAGTGCTGGGGCCAACGTCCTGACTTTC. Translating gives CASSFGLPGSAGANVLTF.

The chain links TRBV30 to TRBJ2-7; possibly TRBD1 for D (6 bases). V was pared by 0 bases and J by 9 bases, with 15 bases between. The CDR3 extends over 13 amino acids. Germline V gene sequence: CDR1 GTSNPN, CDR2 SVGIG (reference sequence). The CDR3 region is CAWSVQGGTAQYF. CDR3 nucleotide sequence: TGTGCCTGGAGTGTACAAGGGGGAACCGCGCAGTACTTC.